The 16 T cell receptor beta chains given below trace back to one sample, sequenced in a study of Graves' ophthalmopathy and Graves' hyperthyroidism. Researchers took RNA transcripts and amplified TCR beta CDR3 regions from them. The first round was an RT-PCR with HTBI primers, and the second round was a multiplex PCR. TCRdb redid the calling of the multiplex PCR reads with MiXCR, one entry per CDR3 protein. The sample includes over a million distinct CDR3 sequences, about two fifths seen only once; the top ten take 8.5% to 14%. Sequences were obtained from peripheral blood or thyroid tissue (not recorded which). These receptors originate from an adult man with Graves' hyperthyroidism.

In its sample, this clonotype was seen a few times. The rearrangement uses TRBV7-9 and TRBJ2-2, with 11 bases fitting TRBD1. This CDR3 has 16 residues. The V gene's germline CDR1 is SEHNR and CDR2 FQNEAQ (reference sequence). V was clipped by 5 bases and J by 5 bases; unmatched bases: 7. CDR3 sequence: CASSHPGQGVTGELFF. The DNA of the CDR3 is TGTGCCAGCAGCCACCCGGGACAGGGGGTAACCGGGGAGCTGTTTTTT.

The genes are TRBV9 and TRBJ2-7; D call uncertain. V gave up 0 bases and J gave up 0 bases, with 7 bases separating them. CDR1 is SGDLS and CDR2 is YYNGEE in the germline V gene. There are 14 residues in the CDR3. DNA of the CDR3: TGTGCCAGCAGCGTAGATGTAGACTCCTACGAGCAGTACTTC. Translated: CASSVDVDSYEQYF.

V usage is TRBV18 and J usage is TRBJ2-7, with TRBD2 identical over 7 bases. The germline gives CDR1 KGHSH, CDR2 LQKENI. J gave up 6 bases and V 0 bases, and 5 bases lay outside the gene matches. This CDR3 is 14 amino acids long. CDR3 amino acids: CASSPPRGTGEQYF. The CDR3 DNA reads TGTGCCAGCTCACCACCGCGGGGGACGGGCGAGCAGTACTTC.

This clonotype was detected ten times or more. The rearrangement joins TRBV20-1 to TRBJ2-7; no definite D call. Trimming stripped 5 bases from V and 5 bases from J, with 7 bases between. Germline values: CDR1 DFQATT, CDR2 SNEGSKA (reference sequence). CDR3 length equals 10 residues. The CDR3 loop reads CSAARNEQYF. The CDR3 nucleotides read TGCAGTGCTGCTCGGAACGAGCAGTACTTC.

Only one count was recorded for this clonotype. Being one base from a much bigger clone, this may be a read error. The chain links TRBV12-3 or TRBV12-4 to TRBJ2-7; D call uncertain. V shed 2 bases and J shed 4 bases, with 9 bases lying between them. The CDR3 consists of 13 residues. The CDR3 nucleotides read TGTGCCAGCAGTTTAAATCCAGGTTACGAGCAGTACTTC. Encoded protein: CASSLNPGYEQYF.

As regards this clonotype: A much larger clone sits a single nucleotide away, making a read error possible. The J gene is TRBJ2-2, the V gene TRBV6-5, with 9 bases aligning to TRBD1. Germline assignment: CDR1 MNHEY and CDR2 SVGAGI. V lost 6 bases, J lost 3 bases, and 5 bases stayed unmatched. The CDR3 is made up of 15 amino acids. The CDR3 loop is CASRGQGMDTGELFF. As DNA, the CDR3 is TGTGCCAGCAGGGGACAGGGAATGGACACCGGGGAGCTGTTTTTT.

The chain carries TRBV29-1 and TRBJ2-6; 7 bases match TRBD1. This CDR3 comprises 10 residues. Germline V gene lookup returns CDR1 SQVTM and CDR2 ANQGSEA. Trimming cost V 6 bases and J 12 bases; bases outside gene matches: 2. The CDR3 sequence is CSVWDSVLTF. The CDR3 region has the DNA TGCAGCGTGTGGGACAGCGTCCTGACTTTC.

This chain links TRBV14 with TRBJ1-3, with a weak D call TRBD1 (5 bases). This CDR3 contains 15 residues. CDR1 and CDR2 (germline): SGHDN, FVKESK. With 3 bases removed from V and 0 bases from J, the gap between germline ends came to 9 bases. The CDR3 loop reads CASSQRGFSGNTIYF. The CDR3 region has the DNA TGTGCCAGCAGCCAGCGGGGCTTCTCTGGAAACACCATATATTTT.

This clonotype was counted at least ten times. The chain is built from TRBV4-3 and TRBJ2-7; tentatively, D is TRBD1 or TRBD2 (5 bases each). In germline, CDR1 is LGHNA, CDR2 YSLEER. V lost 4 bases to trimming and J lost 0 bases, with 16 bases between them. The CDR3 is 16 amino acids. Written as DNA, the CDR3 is TGCGCCAGCAGCCCCGACGGGGACCTTAGCTCCTACGAGCAGTACTTC. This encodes CASSPDGDLSSYEQYF.

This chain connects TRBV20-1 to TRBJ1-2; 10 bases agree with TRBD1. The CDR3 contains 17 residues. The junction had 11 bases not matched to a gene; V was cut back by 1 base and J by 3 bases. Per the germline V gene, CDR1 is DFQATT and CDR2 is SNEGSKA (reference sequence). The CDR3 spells CSARGGRQGAGYYGYTF. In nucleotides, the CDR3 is TGCAGTGCTAGAGGGGGCCGACAGGGGGCAGGCTACTATGGCTACACCTTC.

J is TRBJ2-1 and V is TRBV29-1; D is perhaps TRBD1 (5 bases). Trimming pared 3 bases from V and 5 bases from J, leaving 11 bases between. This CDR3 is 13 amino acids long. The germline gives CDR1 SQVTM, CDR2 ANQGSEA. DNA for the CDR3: TGCAGCGTTGATGTCAGGGTTGACAATGAGCAGTTCTTC. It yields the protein CSVDVRVDNEQFF.

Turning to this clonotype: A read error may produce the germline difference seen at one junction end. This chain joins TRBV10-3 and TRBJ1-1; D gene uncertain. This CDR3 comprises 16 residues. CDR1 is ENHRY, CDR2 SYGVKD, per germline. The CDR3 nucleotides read TGTGCCAGCAGTTTACCCACTGGCAGATTGAACACTGAAGCTTTCTTT. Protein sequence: CASSLPTGRLNTEAFF.

As DNA, the CDR3 is TGTGCCAGCAACAGGGTTTTGAACACTGAAGCTTTCTTT. It translates to CASNRVLNTEAFF. This chain links TRBV13 with TRBJ1-1; tentatively, D is TRBD1 (6 bases). The V and J ends lost 7 bases and 0 bases respectively, with 9 bases between them. CDR1 is PRHDT, CDR2 FYEKMQ, per germline (reference sequence). This CDR3 is 13 amino acids long.

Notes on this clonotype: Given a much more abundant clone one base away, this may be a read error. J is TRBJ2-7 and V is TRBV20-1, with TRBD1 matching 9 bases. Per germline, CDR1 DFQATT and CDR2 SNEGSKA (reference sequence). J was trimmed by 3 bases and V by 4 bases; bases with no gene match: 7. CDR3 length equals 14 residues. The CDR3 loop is CSATAPGQGYEQYF. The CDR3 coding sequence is TGCAGTGCTACCGCACCGGGACAGGGCTACGAGCAGTACTTC.

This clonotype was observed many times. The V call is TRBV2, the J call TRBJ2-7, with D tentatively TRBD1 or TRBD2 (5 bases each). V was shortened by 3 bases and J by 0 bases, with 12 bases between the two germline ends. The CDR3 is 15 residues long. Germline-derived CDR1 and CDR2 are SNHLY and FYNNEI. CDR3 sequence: CASSEGTESSYEQYF. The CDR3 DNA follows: TGTGCCAGCAGTGAGGGGACCGAGAGCTCCTACGAGCAGTACTTC. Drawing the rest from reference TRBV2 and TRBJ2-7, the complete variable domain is EPEVTQTPSHQVTQMGQEVILRCVPISNHLYFYWYRQILGQKVEFLVSFYNNEISEKSEIFDDQFSVERPDGSNFTLKIRSTKLEDSAMYFCASSEGTESSYEQYFGPGTRLTVT.

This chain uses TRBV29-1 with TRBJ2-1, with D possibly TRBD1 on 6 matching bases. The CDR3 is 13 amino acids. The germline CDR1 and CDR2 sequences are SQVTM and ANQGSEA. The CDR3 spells CSASAGANNEQFF. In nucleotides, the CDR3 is TGCAGTGCTAGTGCAGGGGCAAACAATGAGCAGTTCTTC.